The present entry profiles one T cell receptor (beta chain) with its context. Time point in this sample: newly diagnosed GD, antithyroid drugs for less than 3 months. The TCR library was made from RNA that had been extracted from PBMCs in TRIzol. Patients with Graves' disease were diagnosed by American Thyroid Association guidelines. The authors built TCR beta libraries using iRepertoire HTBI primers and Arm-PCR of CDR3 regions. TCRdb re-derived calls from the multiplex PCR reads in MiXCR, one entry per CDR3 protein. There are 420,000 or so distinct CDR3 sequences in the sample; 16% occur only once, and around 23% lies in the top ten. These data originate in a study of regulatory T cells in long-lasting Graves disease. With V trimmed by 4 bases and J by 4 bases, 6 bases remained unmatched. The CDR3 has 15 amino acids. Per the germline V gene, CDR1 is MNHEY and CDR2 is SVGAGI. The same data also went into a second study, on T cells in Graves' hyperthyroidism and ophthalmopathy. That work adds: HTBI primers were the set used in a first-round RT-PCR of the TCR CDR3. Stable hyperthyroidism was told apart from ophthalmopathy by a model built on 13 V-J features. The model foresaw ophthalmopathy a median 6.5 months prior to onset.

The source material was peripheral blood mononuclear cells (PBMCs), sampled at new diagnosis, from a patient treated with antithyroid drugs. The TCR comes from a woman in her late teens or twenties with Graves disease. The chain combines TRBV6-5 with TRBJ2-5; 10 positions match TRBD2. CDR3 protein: CASSSLAGVAETQYF. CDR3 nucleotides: TGTGCCAGCAGTTCTCTAGCGGGAGTAGCAGAGACCCAGTACTTC.